This TCR beta chain derives from a study of blood T cell repertoires in COVID-19. Germline loops: CDR1 SGHRS, CDR2 YFSETQ. The ends were cut back, 6 bases at V and 8 bases at J, with 11 bases in the middle. The CDR3 spans 11 residues. Sequenced by immunoSEQ multiplex PCR; TCRdb stores in-frame clones only, minus some. The table shows some 430,000 clones, with around 91% occurring only once. Sequencing used PBMCs or T cells enriched from blood (not recorded which). The chain links TRBV5-1 to TRBJ1-1; tentative D call: TRBD1 (6 bases). The receptor was isolated from a man younger than 35 who had recovered from COVID-19. The CDR3 DNA follows: TGCGCCAGCACACTCGGGACAGAAGCTTTCTTT. As protein: CASTLGTEAFF.